One and the same sample provided the 28 T cell receptor beta chains below, sequenced in a study of OX40 agonist ivuxolimab in advanced cancers. Using immunoSEQ multiplex PCR, the repertoire was profiled, and TCRdb retains in-frame clones only, with some absent. The table includes around 34,000 clones, roughly 80% detected once. This material consisted of CD4+ or CD8+ T cells sorted from blood, taken in a trial of the OX40 agonist ivuxolimab. The receptors stem from an adult with an advanced solid tumor such as melanoma, head and neck, liver or kidney cancer.

This rearrangement joins TRBV27 to TRBJ1-4; TRBD1 might be the D (5 bases). The CDR3 consists of 16 residues. The ends were cut back, 6 bases at V and 8 bases at J, with 22 bases in the middle. Looked up from germline, CDR1 is MNHEY and CDR2 is SMNVEV (reference sequence). CDR3 DNA: TGTGCCAGCAGCCCGTTGGAGGGAGGGGACGGGGAAAAACTGTTTTTT. It translates to CASSPLEGGDGEKLFF. The entire variable domain, with the rest obtained from reference TRBV27 and TRBJ1-4, is as follows: EAQVTQNPRYLITVTGKKLTVTCSQNMNHEYMSWYRQDPGLGLRQIYYSMNVEVTDKGDVPEGYKVSRKEKRNFPLILESPSPNQTSLYFCASSPLEGGDGEKLFFGSGTQLSVL.

This chain connects TRBV11-2 to TRBJ2-4, with D perhaps matching TRBD1 (6 bases). Germline CDR1 and CDR2: SGHAT and FQNNGV. The CDR3 consists of 15 residues. The ends were cut back, 3 bases at V and 7 bases at J, with 16 bases in the middle. The CDR3 reads CASSFLQGEWNIQYF. The CDR3 DNA reads TGTGCCAGCAGCTTTCTACAGGGAGAATGGAACATTCAGTACTTC.

This chain connects TRBV11-2 to TRBJ2-3; D uncertain. This CDR3 has 14 amino acids. Between the trimmed V and J ends, which lost 5 bases and 0 bases, there was a span of 9 bases. The germline gives CDR1 SGHAT, CDR2 FQNNGV. CDR3 sequence reads: CASSPTASTDTQYF. The CDR3 DNA follows: TGTGCCAGCAGCCCCACAGCTAGCACAGATACGCAGTATTTT.

V usage is TRBV28 and J usage is TRBJ2-1; possibly TRBD2 for D (5 bases). CDR3 length equals 13 residues. V was clipped by 9 bases and J by 0 bases, with 9 bases between them. Germline assignment: CDR1 MDHEN and CDR2 SYDVKM. The CDR3 DNA reads TGTGCCAGAGAGCGGATCTCCTACAATGAGCAGTTCTTC. The encoded protein is CARERISYNEQFF.

DNA for the CDR3: TGTGCCAGCAGCTTCGGGACAGCTCCTTATGGCTACACCTTC. It encodes CASSFGTAPYGYTF. The V gene is TRBV5-6, the J gene TRBJ1-2, with 7 nucleotides matching TRBD1. Germline lookup yields CDR1 SGHDT and CDR2 YYEEEE. The CDR3 length is 14 residues. Trimming removed 2 bases from V and 5 bases from J; junction bases left unmatched: 6.

The chain combines TRBV9 with TRBJ2-7; D may match TRBD1 or TRBD2 (5 bases each). The germline gives CDR1 SGDLS, CDR2 YYNGEE. CDR3 length equals 13 residues. Trimming took off 0 bases at V and 4 bases at J, with 8 bases between the two ends. The CDR3 DNA sequence: TGTGCCAGCAGCGTAGGGGACCGTTACGAGCAGTACTTC. Translated, it gives CASSVGDRYEQYF.

The V and J genes are TRBV2 and TRBJ2-7; 11 positions agree with TRBD2. CDR3 length: 17 residues. The trim removed 7 bases at V and 3 bases at J, leaving 14 bases unmatched. From germline, CDR1 is SNHLY and CDR2 FYNNEI. Here the CDR3 reads CASISGLADNFFYEQYF. The CDR3 DNA sequence: TGTGCCAGCATCTCGGGACTAGCGGACAACTTTTTCTACGAGCAGTACTTC.

About this clone itself: A read error may account for a junction end that differs from germline. This chain's CDR3 is CASGLGAGGAYGYTF. The CDR3 DNA follows: TGTGCTAGTGGATTGGGGGCAGGGGGCGCGTATGGCTACACCTTC. The gene calls are TRBV12-5 and TRBJ1-2; 8 bases are shared with TRBD1. CDR3 length equals 15 residues. Germline CDR1 is LGHNT and CDR2 is FRNRAP.

This clone came up once. This chain links TRBV10-3 with TRBJ2-3, with 12 bases fitting TRBD2. The CDR3 loop spans 17 amino acids. V dropped 2 bases and J dropped 4; count of bases not matched to a gene: 7. CDR1 and CDR2 from the germline V gene are ENHRY and SYGVKD. This CDR3 is CAISETSSGRAPDTQYF. The CDR3 bases are TGTGCCATCAGTGAGACGTCTAGCGGGAGGGCCCCAGATACGCAGTATTTT.

This clone was detected a few times. The V gene is TRBV7-3, the J gene TRBJ1-1; D gene ambiguous. The CDR3 totals 13 residues. Trimming took 5 bases from V and 0 from J, leaving 7 bases between them. Germline V CDR1 and CDR2: SGHTA, FQGTGA. CDR3 sequence reads: CASSPGLNTEAFF. In nucleotides, the CDR3 is TGTGCCAGCAGCCCGGGCCTGAACACTGAAGCTTTCTTT.

The chain combines TRBV9 with TRBJ1-2, with D possibly matching TRBD1 (5 bases). Trimming took 4 bases from V and 4 from J, leaving 17 bases between them. There are 15 residues in the CDR3. Germline assignment: CDR1 SGDLS and CDR2 YYNGEE. This CDR3 is CASSTRNQQGYGYTF. CDR3 sequence (DNA): TGTGCCAGCAGCACCCGGAATCAGCAGGGCTATGGCTACACCTTC.

V is TRBV4-1 and J is TRBJ2-7; 7 bases line up with TRBD2. Looked up from germline, CDR1 is MGHRA and CDR2 is YSYEKL. The CDR3 is 14 amino acids. The junction had 4 bases not matched to a gene; V was cut back by 2 bases and J by 3 bases. CDR3 residues: CASSQPSGNYEQYF. The DNA for the CDR3 is TGCGCCAGCAGCCAACCTAGCGGAAACTACGAGCAGTACTTC.

The J gene is TRBJ1-2, the V gene TRBV7-6, with 12 bases aligning to TRBD1. CDR3 length equals 14 residues. CDR1 SGHVS and CDR2 FNYEAQ come from the germline V gene. Trimming cost V 11 bases and J 6 bases; bases outside gene matches: 10. CDR3 region: CAAGGDRGQHGYTF. The CDR3 DNA sequence: TGTGCCGCGGGAGGGGACAGGGGGCAGCATGGCTACACCTTC.

The chain has TRBV28 and TRBJ1-1, with 7 bases identical to TRBD1. Germline V gives CDR1 MDHEN, CDR2 SYDVKM. The CDR3 is 15 amino acids. Trimming removed 5 bases from V and 5 bases from J; junction bases left unmatched: 11. The chain's CDR3 is CASSPSTGLGTEAFF. For the CDR3, the DNA is TGTGCCAGCAGTCCGTCGACAGGGTTGGGGACTGAAGCTTTCTTT.

This clone was seen more than once but under ten times. The J gene is TRBJ1-1, the V gene TRBV7-9; D is possibly TRBD1 (5 bases). The germline gives CDR1 SEHNR, CDR2 FQNEAQ (reference sequence). This CDR3 is built from 17 residues. V lost 5 bases and J lost 1, with 20 bases in between. CDR3 residues: CASSPPYGGLPNTEAFF. The CDR3 region has the DNA TGTGCCAGCAGCCCCCCTTACGGGGGACTCCCGAACACTGAAGCTTTCTTT.

The V call is TRBV7-3, the J call TRBJ2-7; possibly TRBD1 for D (6 bases). With 5 bases removed from V and 3 bases from J, the gap between germline ends came to 14 bases. CDR3 length equals 14 residues. Germline CDR1 and CDR2: SGHTA and FQGTGA. CDR3 coding DNA: TGTGCCAGCAGCGAAACAGGGAGCGGCTACGAGCAGTACTTC. It yields the protein CASSETGSGYEQYF.

V is TRBV30 and J is TRBJ2-5; TRBD2 agrees at 8 bases. CDR3 size: 14 residues. V was pared by 0 bases and J by 4 bases, with 4 bases of the junction left unmatched. Germline lookup yields CDR1 GTSNPN and CDR2 SVGIG (reference sequence). CDR3 sequence: CAWSVGAGGETQYF. Here the CDR3 DNA reads TGTGCCTGGAGTGTAGGCGCGGGGGGAGAGACCCAGTACTTC.

This clone appeared once. The J gene is TRBJ2-7, the V gene TRBV11-1; D is perhaps TRBD1 (6 bases). The CDR3 runs 14 residues. Trimming took off 4 bases at V and 5 bases at J, with 15 bases between the two ends. The V gene's germline CDR1 is SGHAT and CDR2 FQDESV (reference sequence). CDR3 amino acids: CASSSTGIPNEQYF. The CDR3 DNA reads TGTGCCAGCAGCTCAACAGGGATCCCTAACGAGCAGTACTTC.

V usage is TRBV29-1 and J usage is TRBJ1-1, with TRBD1 matching 7 bases. Germline CDR1 and CDR2: SQVTM and ANQGSEA. The CDR3 is made up of 11 amino acids. Germline trimming cut 7 bases from V and 8 bases from J; bases unmatched to any gene: 7. The CDR3 nucleotides are TGCAGCGACAGGGACAGCGGGGAAGCTTTCTTT. Amino acid sequence: CSDRDSGEAFF.

This clone has a handful of counts. The J gene is TRBJ1-1, the V gene TRBV7-9; D is undetermined. V dropped 3 bases and J dropped 1 base, with 6 bases sitting between them. The length of the CDR3 is 13 residues. Germline CDR1 and CDR2: SEHNR and FQNEAQ (reference sequence). The CDR3 region has the DNA TGTGCCAGCAGCTTGGTGGGGAACACTGAAGCTTTCTTT. Translation: CASSLVGNTEAFF.

The chain links TRBV29-1 to TRBJ1-1; a weak D match, TRBD1 (5 bases). Germline lookup yields CDR1 SQVTM and CDR2 ANQGSEA. V was pared by 1 base and J by 5 bases, with 8 bases between. The CDR3 runs to 12 residues. CDR3: CSVEGGETEAFF. The CDR3 coding sequence is TGCAGCGTTGAAGGGGGGGAGACTGAAGCTTTCTTT.

V is TRBV19 and J is TRBJ1-1; D unclear. The CDR3 loop spans 12 amino acids. Trimming took off 9 bases at V and 1 base at J, with 9 bases between the two ends. Germline V gene sequence: CDR1 LNHDA, CDR2 SQIVND (reference sequence). The CDR3 nucleotides are TGTGCCAGCCGGATAGGGAACACTGAAGCTTTCTTT. Its translation is CASRIGNTEAFF.

By share, this clone counts as medium-sized. This chain links TRBV6-5 with TRBJ2-2; D call uncertain. V lost 7 bases, J lost 7 bases, and 13 bases lay in between. The CDR3 runs to 13 residues. Germline values: CDR1 MNHEY, CDR2 SVGAGI. CDR3 amino acids: CASTLNENGELFF. Here the CDR3 DNA reads TGTGCCAGCACCTTGAATGAGAACGGGGAGCTGTTTTTT.

This sequence joins TRBV27 and TRBJ2-1; 9 bases are a match to TRBD2. Per the germline V gene, CDR1 is MNHEY and CDR2 is SMNVEV (reference sequence). The CDR3 is made up of 16 amino acids. V dropped 8 bases and J dropped 3; count of bases not matched to a gene: 11. CDR3 amino acids: CASYGGAGGFYNEQFF. In DNA form, the CDR3 reads TGTGCCAGCTACGGAGGGGCGGGGGGGTTCTACAATGAGCAGTTCTTC.

This clone is deemed medium-sized (0.01 to 0.1%). CDR3: CASSPNLSGANVLTF. The CDR3 DNA follows: TGTGCCAGCAGCCCCAATCTATCCGGGGCCAACGTCCTGACTTTC. This chain connects TRBV14 to TRBJ2-6; no reliable D call. The ends were cut back, 4 bases at V and 4 bases at J, with 11 bases in the middle. Germline CDR1 reads SGHDN; CDR2 reads FVKESK. This CDR3 is built from 15 residues.

J is TRBJ1-5 and V is TRBV5-6; 8 bases agree with TRBD1. V gave up 0 bases and J gave up 7 bases; unmatched junction bases: 9. Germline V gene data show CDR1 as SGHDT and CDR2 as YYEEEE. The CDR3 covers 16 residues. The CDR3 nucleotides read TGTGCCAGCAGCTTGGGGGGTGACAGGGGTGGGCAGCCCCAGCATTTT. It is translated as CASSLGGDRGGQPQHF.

V and J are TRBV7-9 and TRBJ2-7; the D is unclear. The CDR3 extends over 14 amino acids. Trimming shortened V by 2 bases and J by 4 bases, and 12 bases separated the two germline ends. Germline CDR1 SEHNR, CDR2 FQNEAQ (reference sequence). This chain's CDR3 is CASSLSPSLYEQYF. CDR3 DNA sequence: TGTGCCAGCAGCTTATCCCCTTCTCTTTACGAGCAGTACTTC.

The chain carries TRBV7-9 and TRBJ2-5; TRBD2 aligns across 13 bases. The J segment lost 0 bases and the V segment lost 5 bases, leaving 9 bases of the junction unmatched. Germline loops: CDR1 SEHNR, CDR2 FQNEAQ (reference sequence). This CDR3 has 18 amino acids. The CDR3 sequence: CASSPGTSGVGYQETQYF. In DNA, the CDR3 is TGTGCCAGCAGCCCCGGGACTAGCGGGGTGGGATACCAAGAGACCCAGTACTTC.